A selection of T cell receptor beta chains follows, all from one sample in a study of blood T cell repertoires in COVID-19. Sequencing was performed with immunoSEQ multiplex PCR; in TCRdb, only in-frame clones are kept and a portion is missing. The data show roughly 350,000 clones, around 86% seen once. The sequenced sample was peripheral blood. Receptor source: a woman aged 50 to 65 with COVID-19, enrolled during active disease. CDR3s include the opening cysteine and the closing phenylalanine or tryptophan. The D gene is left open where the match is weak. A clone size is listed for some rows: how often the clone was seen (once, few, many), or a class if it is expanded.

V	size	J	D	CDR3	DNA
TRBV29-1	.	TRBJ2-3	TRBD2	CSVASGTTDTQYF	TGCAGCGTTGCTAGCGGGACCACAGATACGCAGTATTTT
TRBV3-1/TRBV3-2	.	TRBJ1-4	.	CASGGYTEKLFF	TGTGCCAGCGGGGGGTATACGGAAAAACTGTTTTTT
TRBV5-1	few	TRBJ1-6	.	CASSGGRPNNSPLHF	TGCGCCAGCAGTGGAGGGCGCCCAAATAATTCACCCCTCCACTTT
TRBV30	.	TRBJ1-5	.	CAWSAGEYSNQPQHF	TGTGCCTGGAGTGCCGGGGAATATAGCAATCAGCCCCAGCATTTT
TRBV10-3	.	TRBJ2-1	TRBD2	CAISADMASGTNEQFF	TGTGCCATCAGTGCCGACATGGCTAGCGGGACCAATGAGCAGTTCTTC
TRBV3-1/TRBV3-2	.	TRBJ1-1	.	CASSRSASEAFF	TGTGCCAGCAGCCGGTCCGCGAGCGAAGCTTTCTTT
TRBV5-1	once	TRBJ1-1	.	CASSSQGQKNTEAFF	TGCGCCAGCAGCTCACAGGGCCAAAAGAACACTGAAGCTTTCTTT
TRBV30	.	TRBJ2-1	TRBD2	CAWKGLAGGRLYNEQFF	TGTGCCTGGAAGGGACTAGCGGGAGGCCGACTCTACAATGAGCAGTTCTTC
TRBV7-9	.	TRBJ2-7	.	CASSLGSTGLSYEQYF	TGTGCCAGCAGCTTAGGATCCACCGGACTCTCCTACGAGCAGTACTTC
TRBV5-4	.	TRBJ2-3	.	CASSAAGQSSQYF	TGTGCCAGCAGCGCCGCAGGACAGTCGTCGCAGTATTTT
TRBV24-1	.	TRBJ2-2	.	CATSDEGGARPGELFF	TGTGCCACCAGTGACGAGGGGGGGGCTAGACCCGGGGAGCTGTTTTTT
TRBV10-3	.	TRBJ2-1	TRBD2	CAISGTSGIDEQFF	TGTGCCATCAGTGGGACTAGCGGGATCGATGAGCAGTTCTTC
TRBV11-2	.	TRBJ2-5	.	CASSPQETQYF	TGTGCCAGCAGCCCACAAGAGACCCAGTACTTC
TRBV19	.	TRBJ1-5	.	CASSIAGVGNQPQHF	TGTGCCAGTAGTATAGCAGGGGTGGGCAATCAGCCCCAGCATTTT
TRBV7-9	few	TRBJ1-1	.	CASKGQPLNTEAFF	TGTGCCAGCAAAGGACAGCCCTTAAACACTGAAGCTTTCTTT
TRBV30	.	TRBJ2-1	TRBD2	CAWSVMRTSGEQFF	TGTGCCTGGAGTGTTATGCGAACTAGCGGCGAACAGTTCTTC
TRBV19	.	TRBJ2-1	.	CASSIGTGSSAYNEQFF	TGTGCCAGTAGTATTGGAACCGGGAGTTCTGCCTACAATGAGCAGTTCTTC
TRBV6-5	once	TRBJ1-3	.	CASSYVRGSGNTIYF	TGTGCCAGCAGTTACGTCAGGGGCAGCGGAAACACCATATATTTT
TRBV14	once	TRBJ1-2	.	CASSQVFPGPGGYTF	TGTGCCAGCAGCCAAGTCTTTCCAGGGCCTGGAGGCTACACCTTC
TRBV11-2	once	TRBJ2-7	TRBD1	CASSSVDRLVYEQYF	TGTGCCAGCAGCTCGGTGGACAGGCTTGTCTACGAGCAGTACTTC
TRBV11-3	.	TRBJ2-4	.	CASSRLVQSVNIQYF	TGTGCCAGCAGCCGGTTAGTTCAAAGCGTAAACATTCAGTACTTC
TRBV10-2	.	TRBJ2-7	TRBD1	CASNPGGYSHEQYF	TGCGCCAGCAATCCAGGGGGCTACTCCCACGAGCAGTACTTC
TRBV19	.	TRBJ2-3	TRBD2	CASSSLAAEPDTQYF	TGTGCCAGTAGTTCCCTAGCGGCAGAGCCGGATACGCAGTATTTT
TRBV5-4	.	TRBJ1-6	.	CASSSRRDSPLHF	TGTGCCAGCAGCTCGCGACGGGATTCACCCCTCCACTTT
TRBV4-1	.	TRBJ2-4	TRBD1	CASSQGRGQGPIQYF	TGCGCCAGCAGCCAAGGGAGGGGACAGGGACCCATTCAGTACTTC
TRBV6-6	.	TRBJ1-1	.	CASLATGQYTEAFF	TGTGCCAGCCTCGCAACAGGCCAATACACTGAAGCTTTCTTT
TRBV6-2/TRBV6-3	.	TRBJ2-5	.	CASSVREWETQYF	TGTGCCAGCAGCGTTAGGGAGTGGGAGACCCAGTACTTC
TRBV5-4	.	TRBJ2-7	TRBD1	CASSSPGTGQYEQYF	TGTGCCAGCAGCTCTCCCGGGACAGGGCAATACGAGCAGTACTTC
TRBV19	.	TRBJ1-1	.	CASIPNALGGSTEAFF	TGTGCCAGCATACCAAATGCGTTGGGGGGGAGCACTGAAGCTTTCTTT
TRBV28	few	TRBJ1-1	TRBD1	CASSSQGQGYPEAFF	TGTGCCAGCAGTTCACAAGGACAGGGATACCCTGAAGCTTTCTTT
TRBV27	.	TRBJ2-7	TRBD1	CASSPQGTGRREQYF	TGTGCCAGCAGTCCACAGGGGACAGGGAGGCGCGAGCAGTACTTC
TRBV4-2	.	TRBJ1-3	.	CASSPYEGNTIYF	TGTGCCAGCAGCCCCTACGAGGGAAACACCATATATTTT
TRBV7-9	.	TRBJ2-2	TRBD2	CASSFLAGGPGAGELFF	TGTGCCAGCAGCTTCTTAGCGGGAGGGCCTGGGGCCGGGGAGCTGTTTTTT
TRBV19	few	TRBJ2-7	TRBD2	CASSMGSGSSYEQYF	TGTGCCAGTAGTATGGGTAGCGGGAGCTCCTACGAGCAGTACTTC
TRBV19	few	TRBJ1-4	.	CASSIGTSNEKLFF	TGTGCCAGTAGTATTGGCACATCTAATGAAAAACTGTTTTTT
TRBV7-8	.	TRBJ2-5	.	CASLTALDFQETQYF	TGTGCCAGTTTGACTGCCCTTGACTTCCAAGAGACCCAGTACTTC
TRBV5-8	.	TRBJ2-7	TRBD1	CASSQSFGTGQPYEQYF	TGTGCCAGCAGCCAATCCTTCGGGACAGGGCAACCCTACGAGCAGTACTTC
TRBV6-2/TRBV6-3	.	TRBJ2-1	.	CASSFQSYNEQFF	TGTGCCAGCAGTTTCCAGTCCTACAATGAGCAGTTCTTC
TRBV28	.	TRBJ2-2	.	CASTLGGSYTGELFF	TGTGCCAGCACCCTAGGAGGGAGCTACACCGGGGAGCTGTTTTTT
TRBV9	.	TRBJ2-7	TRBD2	CASSVGGGPAYEQYF	TGTGCCAGCAGCGTGGGGGGAGGGCCCGCCTACGAGCAGTACTTC
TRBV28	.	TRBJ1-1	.	CASSLPTTGQNTEAFF	TGTGCCAGCAGTTTACCCACGACAGGACAGAACACTGAAGCTTTCTTT
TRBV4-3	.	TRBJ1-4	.	CASSQDRWTRNSLFF	TGCGCCAGCAGCCAAGACCGATGGACTCGAAACTCGTTGTTTTTT
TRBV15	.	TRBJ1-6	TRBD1	CATSRDQGAPSSYNSPLHF	TGTGCCACCAGCAGGGATCAGGGGGCACCTAGCTCCTATAATTCACCCCTCCACTTT
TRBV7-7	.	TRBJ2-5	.	CASSLGGRARETQYF	TGTGCTAGCAGCTTAGGGGGGAGGGCTCGGGAGACCCAGTACTTC
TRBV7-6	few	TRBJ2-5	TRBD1	CASSSTGDLETQYF	TGTGCCAGCAGCTCGACAGGGGACTTAGAGACCCAGTACTTC
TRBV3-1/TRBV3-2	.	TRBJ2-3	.	CASSPHPRLGGSTDTQYF	TGTGCCAGCAGCCCCCATCCTAGGCTTGGCGGGAGCACAGATACGCAGTATTTT
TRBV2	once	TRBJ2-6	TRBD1	CASRGTGVLGANVLTF	TGTGCCAGCAGAGGGACAGGGGTTCTTGGGGCCAACGTCCTGACTTTC
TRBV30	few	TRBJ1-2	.	CAWSHDKTGPYGYTF	TGTGCCTGGAGTCATGATAAAACAGGGCCCTATGGCTACACCTTC
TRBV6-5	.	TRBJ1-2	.	CASTPGYYGYTF	TGTGCCAGCACGCCCGGGTACTATGGCTACACCTTC
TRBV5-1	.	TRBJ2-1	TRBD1	CASSPVLDRPNEQFF	TGCGCCAGCAGCCCAGTGCTGGACAGGCCTAATGAGCAGTTCTTC
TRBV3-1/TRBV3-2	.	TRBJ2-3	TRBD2	CASSPGGRTQYF	TGTGCCAGCAGCCCGGGGGGTCGTACGCAGTATTTT
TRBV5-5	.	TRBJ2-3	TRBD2	CASRSGTTILDTQYF	TGTGCCAGCAGGTCCGGGACTACAATCCTAGATACGCAGTATTTT